A single sample is the source of the 23 T cell receptor beta chains below, sequenced in a study of blood T cell repertoires in COVID-19. Repertoires were generated with immunoSEQ multiplex PCR, while TCRdb's copy carries only in-frame clones and drops some. The sample consists of some 150,000 clones, under 90% of them appearing once. Sequencing was done on a sample of peripheral blood. Receptors were obtained from a man aged 55 to 70 with acute or convalescent COVID-19.

J is TRBJ1-2 and V is TRBV27; D may be TRBD1 (5 bases). Germline V gene sequence: CDR1 MNHEY, CDR2 SMNVEV (reference sequence). V lost 2 bases and J 2 bases, leaving 9 bases between the germline ends. The CDR3 contains 14 residues. The CDR3 nucleotides read TGTGCCAGCAGTTTACAGGGCGGAAACTATGGCTACACCTTC. Its translation: CASSLQGGNYGYTF.

This clone was observed a handful of times. The rearrangement uses TRBV4-1 and TRBJ1-1; 8 positions agree with TRBD1. This CDR3 is 15 amino acids long. The junction had 12 bases not matched to a gene; V was cut back by 7 bases and J by 5 bases. CDR1 is MGHRA, CDR2 YSYEKL, per germline. The CDR3 loop reads CASNKLGQGKTEAFF. The CDR3, as DNA: TGCGCCAGCAACAAACTCGGACAGGGAAAAACTGAAGCTTTCTTT.

The rearrangement joins TRBV19 to TRBJ2-1; TRBD2 agrees at 12 bases. The CDR3 runs 17 residues. CDR1 is LNHDA and CDR2 is SQIVND in the germline V gene (reference sequence). The junction had 10 bases not matched to a gene; V was cut back by 1 base and J by 9 bases. CDR3 nucleotides: TGTGCCAGTAGTATAGGGACTAGCGGGATGCTTGAGAGTGAGCAGTTCTTC. Translated, it gives CASSIGTSGMLESEQFF.

In its sample, this clone was seen a few times. The rearrangement uses TRBV6-1 and TRBJ2-3; D perhaps matches TRBD1 (6 bases). The CDR3 runs to 14 residues. The germline V and J ends were trimmed by 3 bases and 4 bases, with 11 bases remaining between them. Germline lookup yields CDR1 MNHNS and CDR2 SASEGT. CDR3 in amino acids: CASSDRGSADTQYF. The CDR3 region has the DNA TGTGCCAGCAGTGATAGGGGGAGTGCAGATACGCAGTATTTT.

V and J are TRBV5-5 and TRBJ1-1, with 9 nucleotides matching TRBD1. The J segment lost 4 bases and the V segment lost 3 bases, leaving 10 bases of the junction unmatched. Germline-derived CDR1 and CDR2 are SGHKS and YYEKEE (reference sequence). The CDR3 extends over 16 amino acids. In DNA form, the CDR3 reads TGTGCCAGCAGCTCCTCATACCGGGACAGGGTCACTGAAGCTTTCTTT. It yields the protein CASSSSYRDRVTEAFF.

This clone was seen only once. This sequence joins TRBV5-4 and TRBJ2-7, with D possibly TRBD1 on 5 matching bases. CDR1 is SGHNT and CDR2 is YYREEE in the germline V gene (reference sequence). CDR3 length equals 12 residues. V was clipped by 3 bases and J by 6 bases, with 10 bases between them. As DNA, the CDR3 is TGTGCCAGCAGCTGGGGCGGTGGCGAGCAGTACTTC. Translating gives CASSWGGGEQYF.

This clone has just one count. This chain links TRBV5-5 with TRBJ1-3, with D maybe TRBD1 (5 bases). With 0 bases removed from V and 0 bases from J, the gap between germline ends came to 10 bases. The CDR3 is made up of 16 amino acids. Germline values: CDR1 SGHKS, CDR2 YYEKEE (reference sequence). CDR3 sequence: CASSLARADSGNTIYF. The CDR3, as DNA: TGTGCCAGCAGCTTGGCCAGGGCAGACTCTGGAAACACCATATATTTT.

V is TRBV6-5 and J is TRBJ2-7; a possible D gene is TRBD1 (5 bases). Germline-derived CDR1 and CDR2 are MNHEY and SVGAGI. CDR3 length: 13 amino acids. Deletions cut 6 bases from V and 3 bases from J, with 12 bases between. The DNA of the CDR3 is TGTGCCAGCAGACCAGGGTTAATCTACGAGCAGTACTTC. This codes for CASRPGLIYEQYF.

The rearrangement uses TRBV27 and TRBJ1-1; D ambiguous. V lost 5 bases, J lost 6 bases, and 10 bases lay in between. Per the germline V gene, CDR1 is MNHEY and CDR2 is SMNVEV (reference sequence). This CDR3 has 12 residues. CDR3 amino acids: CASSGPSPEAFF. Here the CDR3 DNA reads TGTGCCAGCAGTGGGCCCTCCCCTGAAGCTTTCTTT.

On this clone itself: The identical CDR3 is also encoded by other nucleotide sequences in the sample. The V gene is TRBV7-9, the J gene TRBJ1-1, with D perhaps matching TRBD1 (5 bases). The length of the CDR3 is 13 residues. Germline-derived CDR1 and CDR2 are SEHNR and FQNEAQ (reference sequence). Trimming took off 3 bases at V and 5 bases at J, with 10 bases between the two ends. CDR3 nucleotides: TGTGCCAGCAGCTTTCGCGGGGGGACTGAAGCTTTCTTT. Its translation: CASSFRGGTEAFF.

V gene TRBV24-1 combines with J gene TRBJ2-3; 13 bases align to TRBD2. Germline V gene data show CDR1 as KGHDR and CDR2 as SFDVKD. Trimming took 3 bases from V and 3 from J; bases not matched to a gene: 2. The CDR3 has 16 residues. CDR3 DNA: TGTGCCACCAGTGATCGGACTAGCGGGAGAACAGATACGCAGTATTTT. Protein: CATSDRTSGRTDTQYF.

The chain recombines TRBV24-1 with TRBJ2-1, with TRBD2 matching over 13 bases. V lost 5 bases, J lost 7 bases, and 1 base stayed unmatched. CDR3 length: 14 amino acids. The V gene's germline CDR1 is KGHDR and CDR2 SFDVKD. CDR3 DNA: TGTGCCACCAGTGGGACTAGCGGGGGTAATGAGCAGTTCTTC. It encodes CATSGTSGGNEQFF.

The chain joins TRBV5-1 to TRBJ1-2; TRBD1 matches at 7 bases. The junction had 2 bases not matched to a gene; V was cut back by 0 bases and J by 0 bases. The germline V gene encodes CDR1 SGHRS and CDR2 YFSETQ. The CDR3 is 15 residues long. The CDR3 DNA follows: TGCGCCAGCAGCTTGGCCGGGACAGCTAACTATGGCTACACCTTC. Protein product: CASSLAGTANYGYTF.

This chain joins TRBV21-1 and TRBJ2-7; TRBD1 is the table's D call, not checked against the DNA. TRBV21-1 is labeled a pseudogene. CDR3 length: 14 amino acids. The CDR3 sequence: CASSKGQRPYEQYF. In DNA, the CDR3 is TGTGCCAGCAGCAAAGGACAGCGCCCCTACGAGCAGTACTTC.

With regard to this clone: The sample holds other DNA sequences that translate to the same CDR3. V and J are TRBV20-1 and TRBJ1-1; D is undetermined. The CDR3 length is 11 residues. The germline gives CDR1 DFQATT, CDR2 SNEGSKA (reference sequence). V was pared by 4 bases and J by 1 base, with 4 bases between. CDR3 amino acids: CSANRNTEAFF. CDR3 coding DNA: TGCAGTGCTAATAGGAACACTGAAGCTTTCTTT.

This clone was recorded once. CDR3 region: CASSPGTSGSEQYF. Written as DNA, the CDR3 is TGTGCCAGCTCACCCGGGACTAGCGGGAGCGAGCAGTACTTC. The chain carries TRBV18 and TRBJ2-7, with 14 bases fitting TRBD2. This CDR3 comprises 14 residues. V shed 3 bases and J 6 bases; nucleotides not matched to a gene: 1. CDR1 and CDR2 from the germline V gene are KGHSH and LQKENI.

V is TRBV19 and J is TRBJ2-3, with D maybe TRBD2 (7 bases). Germline V CDR1 and CDR2: LNHDA, SQIVND (reference sequence). The CDR3 loop spans 17 amino acids. Trimming left V 6 bases short and J 4 bases short, with 23 bases between. Here the CDR3 reads CASSPRGYRVAADTQYF. CDR3 bases: TGTGCCAGTAGCCCGCGGGGGTACAGGGTGGCAGCAGATACGCAGTATTTT.

J is TRBJ2-3 and V is TRBV25-1, with a possible D match to TRBD2 (5 bases). Germline assignment: CDR1 MGHDK and CDR2 SYGVNS. Trimming pared 4 bases from V and 2 bases from J, leaving 16 bases between. The CDR3 spans 16 residues. CDR3 in DNA: TGTGCCAGCAGTGTCTTATTTGGCGGGCTCACAGATACGCAGTATTTT. This sequence encodes CASSVLFGGLTDTQYF.

This sequence joins TRBV5-1 and TRBJ2-7; D unclear. CDR3 length: 13 amino acids. Per the germline V gene, CDR1 is SGHRS and CDR2 is YFSETQ. Trimming removed 0 bases at V and 4 bases at J, with 8 bases between. CDR3 nucleotide sequence: TGCGCCAGCAGCTTGGATCCCGGGTACGAGCAGTACTTC. Protein: CASSLDPGYEQYF.

This chain links TRBV28 with TRBJ2-7; 9 bases line up with TRBD1. The V gene's germline CDR1 is MDHEN and CDR2 SYDVKM. Losses at the gene ends were 6 bases for V and 1 base for J; bases not matched to a gene: 4. The length of the CDR3 is 14 residues. CDR3 protein: CASRGQGGSYEQYF. The CDR3 nucleotides read TGTGCCAGCAGGGGACAGGGTGGGTCCTACGAGCAGTACTTC.

This clone was seen a handful of times. The chain employs TRBV12-3 or TRBV12-4 and TRBJ2-2, with D maybe TRBD1 (5 bases). Trimming pared 5 bases from V and 4 bases from J, leaving 8 bases between. The length of the CDR3 is 13 residues. The CDR3 nucleotides read TGTGCCAGCAGTAGACAGTCCACCGGGGAGCTGTTTTTT. This gives the protein CASSRQSTGELFF.

This chain connects TRBV7-2 to TRBJ1-6, with 8 bases matching TRBD1. Per germline, CDR1 SGHTA and CDR2 FQGNSA. The junction had 5 bases not matched to a gene; V was cut back by 5 bases and J by 5 bases. This CDR3 is 15 amino acids long. For the CDR3, the DNA is TGTGCCAGCAGCCCCCGGACAGGGAATAATTCACCCCTCCACTTT. Amino acids: CASSPRTGNNSPLHF. The full variable domain, completed using reference TRBV7-2 and TRBJ1-6, is GAGVSQSPSNKVTEKGKDVELRCDPISGHTALYWYRQSLGQGLEFLIYFQGNSAPDKSGLPSDRFSAERTGGSVSTLTIQRTQQEDSAVYLCASSPRTGNNSPLHFGNGTRLTVT.

The chain links TRBV7-2 to TRBJ2-7; D is unresolved. V was clipped by 1 base and J by 6 bases, with 7 bases between them. Germline-derived CDR1 and CDR2 are SGHTA and FQGNSA. This CDR3 is 12 amino acids long. The CDR3 DNA sequence: TGTGCCAGCAGCTTAGTTCCCGGCGAGCAGTACTTC. This encodes CASSLVPGEQYF.